The 24 T cell receptor beta chains listed next were all sequenced from one sample in a study of T-cell reconstitution after alpha-beta-depleted transplantation in children. Unique molecular identifiers tagged the TCRbeta library. TCRdb analysed the PCR reads with MiXCR anew, one entry per CDR3 protein. The table includes about 980,000 distinct CDR3 sequences, about 29% detected once. This sample comprised PBMCs, mostly from graft donor cells, obtained 360 days after TCRalphabeta/CD19-depleted stem cell transplant. The receptors derive from a boy under three years old who had a stem cell transplant for SCID, so the T cells may come from the graft donor.

In this sample, this clonotype turned up a few times. This chain joins TRBV24-1 and TRBJ2-1, with 7 bases identical to TRBD1. The CDR3 contains 13 residues. J lost 9 bases, V lost 4 bases, and 5 bases had no gene match. CDR1 is KGHDR and CDR2 is SFDVKD in the germline V gene. CDR3 loop: CATSDTGTAEQFF. CDR3 sequence (DNA): TGTGCCACCAGTGACACCGGGACAGCTGAGCAGTTCTTC.

The sample holds a few counts of this clonotype. The J gene is TRBJ2-1, the V gene TRBV18, with D perhaps given as TRBD1 or TRBD2 (6 bases each). The germline V gene encodes CDR1 KGHSH and CDR2 LQKENI. This CDR3 region has 17 residues. The germline V and J ends were trimmed by 3 bases and 4 bases, with 19 bases remaining between them. CDR3 residues: CASSPPKGGPRYNEQFF. CDR3 in DNA: TGTGCCAGCTCACCCCCCAAAGGGGGGCCTCGATACAATGAGCAGTTCTTC.

This clonotype has only a few counts. This chain links TRBV4-3 with TRBJ2-1; the match to TRBD2 covers 7 bases. The CDR3 sequence is 17 residues long. V lost 4 bases and J lost 0; bases outside the gene matches: 9. CDR1 and CDR2 from the germline V gene are LGHNA and YSLEER. The CDR3 DNA sequence: TGCGCCAGCAGCCCACAACCGGGGGGTGGCTCCTACAATGAGCAGTTCTTC. It translates to CASSPQPGGGSYNEQFF.

This clonotype has a handful of counts. Here the CDR3 DNA reads TGTGCCAGCAGTTTTAGGGAAGCCACCGGGGAGCTGTTTTTT. This encodes CASSFREATGELFF. The V gene is TRBV27, the J gene TRBJ2-2; no firm D call. The CDR3 is 14 amino acids. Germline-derived CDR1 and CDR2 are MNHEY and SMNVEV (reference sequence). V was shortened by 3 bases and J by 4 bases, with 9 bases between the two germline ends.

This clonotype has a count of ten or more. The chain uses TRBV9 and TRBJ2-7, with a tentative D call TRBD1 (6 bases). The germline gives CDR1 SGDLS, CDR2 YYNGEE. The CDR3 extends over 14 amino acids. Trimming cost V 6 bases and J 5 bases, with 18 bases left between them. CDR3 DNA sequence: TGTGCCAGCACCTTGGACAGTCAACCTGACGAGCAGTACTTC. This gives the protein CASTLDSQPDEQYF.

The chain is built from TRBV20-1 and TRBJ2-1; D gene uncertain. This CDR3 has 13 residues. V was shortened by 3 bases and J by 7 bases, with 13 bases between the two germline ends. Germline CDR1 reads DFQATT; CDR2 reads SNEGSKA (reference sequence). The CDR3 nucleotides read TGCAGTGCTAGTTACCCAACGGCGAATGAGCAGTTCTTC. This sequence encodes CSASYPTANEQFF.

V and J are TRBV10-3 and TRBJ2-7, with TRBD1 identical over 10 bases. V gave up 5 bases and J gave up 3 bases; unmatched junction bases: 4. Germline V gene lookup returns CDR1 ENHRY and CDR2 SYGVKD. CDR3 length equals 14 residues. The CDR3: CAISTGTGDYEQYF. The CDR3 coding sequence is TGTGCCATCAGTACCGGGACAGGGGACTACGAGCAGTACTTC.

This clonotype was counted a few times. J is TRBJ2-7 and V is TRBV7-9; D might be TRBD1 (6 bases). Germline lookup yields CDR1 SEHNR and CDR2 FQNEAQ (reference sequence). The CDR3 consists of 14 residues. The ends were cut back, 1 base at V and 7 bases at J, with 14 bases in the middle. CDR3 protein: CASSLVTGPREQYF. CDR3 bases: TGTGCCAGCAGCTTAGTCACAGGGCCGCGGGAGCAGTACTTC.

This clonotype was counted once. The CDR3 DNA reads as TGCGCCAGCAGTCAATCGGGCGGGGACCACACTGAAGCTTTCTTT. It yields the protein CASSQSGGDHTEAFF. The chain links TRBV23-1 to TRBJ1-1, with a possible D match to TRBD1 (5 bases). TRBV23-1 is an open reading frame whose function is uncertain. Deletions cut 0 bases from V and 3 bases from J, with 11 bases between. The CDR3 runs 15 residues.

The rearrangement uses TRBV29-1 and TRBJ2-1; 7 nucleotides align to TRBD1. Looked up from germline, CDR1 is SQVTM and CDR2 is ANQGSEA. The CDR3 covers 13 residues. The ends lost 2 bases at V and 8 bases at J; junction bases unmatched: 6. The CDR3 spells CSVERNRGDEQFF. As DNA, the CDR3 is TGCAGCGTTGAACGGAACAGGGGCGATGAGCAGTTCTTC.

This clonotype appeared many times. The chain is built from TRBV5-6 and TRBJ2-7; TRBD2 matches 8 bases. The germline V gene encodes CDR1 SGHDT and CDR2 YYEEEE. The CDR3 is 13 amino acids. The J segment lost 6 bases and the V segment lost 6 bases, leaving 8 bases of the junction unmatched. CDR3 amino acids: CASTRGGLGEQYF. Written as DNA, the CDR3 is TGTGCCAGCACTCGGGGGGGTCTCGGCGAGCAGTACTTC.

The genes are TRBV7-9 and TRBJ1-1; D gene unclear. The CDR3 extends over 17 amino acids. Germline lookup yields CDR1 SEHNR and CDR2 FQNEAQ (reference sequence). V lost 1 base and J 2 bases, leaving 17 bases between the germline ends. CDR3 DNA: TGTGCCAGCAGCTTAGGTTTCTCTGGCAGAAAAAACACTGAAGCTTTCTTT. Translated: CASSLGFSGRKNTEAFF.

This clonotype has a count of ten or more. One junction end disagrees with the germline gene, perhaps due to a read error. The chain combines TRBV5-1 with TRBJ2-3; the D gene could be TRBD1 or TRBD2 (5 bases each). This CDR3 has 16 residues. CDR1 and CDR2 from the germline V gene are SGHRS and YFSETQ. For the CDR3, the DNA is TGTGCCAGCAGCTTAGCCGGGACCGCTAGCACAGATACGCAGTATTTT. This gives the protein CASSLAGTASTDTQYF.

Only a few counts were recorded for this clonotype. J is TRBJ1-3 and V is TRBV7-2; perhaps TRBD1 as D (5 bases). CDR3 length equals 14 residues. Trimming removed 5 bases from V and 2 bases from J, with 10 bases in between. Germline-derived CDR1 and CDR2 are SGHTA and FQGNSA. CDR3 in DNA: TGTGCCAGCAGCGGGGGGAGTGCTGGAAACACCATATATTTT. Its protein is CASSGGSAGNTIYF. The full variable domain, with the rest looked up from reference TRBV7-2 and TRBJ1-3, is GAGVSQSPSNKVTEKGKDVELRCDPISGHTALYWYRQSLGQGLEFLIYFQGNSAPDKSGLPSDRFSAERTGGSVSTLTIQRTQQEDSAVYLCASSGGSAGNTIYFGEGSWLTVV.

V and J are TRBV5-1 and TRBJ2-3; D is tentatively TRBD1 or TRBD2 (5 bases each). The CDR3 runs to 15 residues. Germline values: CDR1 SGHRS, CDR2 YFSETQ. Trimming cost V 4 bases and J 2 bases, with 14 bases left between them. DNA of the CDR3: TGCGCCAGCAGCCCGGTGGGGGTCGTCACAGATACGCAGTATTTT. Its protein product is CASSPVGVVTDTQYF.

The chain uses TRBV15 and TRBJ1-1; D is uncertain. The V and J ends lost 1 base and 1 base respectively, with 19 bases between them. CDR3 length: 18 amino acids. Germline lookup yields CDR1 LNHNV and CDR2 YYDKDF (reference sequence). CDR3 DNA sequence: TGTGCCACCAGCAGAGGGGGAGTCCCACCTATTCCGAACACTGAAGCTTTCTTT. This translates into CATSRGGVPPIPNTEAFF.

This clonotype has a handful of counts. CDR3 region: CASSLGTDLYGYTF. CDR3 nucleotide sequence: TGCGCCAGCAGCTTGGGGACGGATCTCTATGGCTACACCTTC. This chain links TRBV5-1 with TRBJ1-2; D uncertain. With 0 bases removed from V and 4 bases from J, the gap between germline ends came to 10 bases. This CDR3 is 14 amino acids long. Germline CDR1 reads SGHRS; CDR2 reads YFSETQ.

This chain joins TRBV6-2 or TRBV6-3 and TRBJ2-5; TRBD1 or TRBD2 may be the D gene (5 bases each). Trimming cost V 10 bases and J 5 bases, with 17 bases left between them. CDR3 length equals 13 residues. Germline V gives CDR1 MNHEY, CDR2 SVGEGT. For the CDR3, the DNA is TGTGCCAACGCCGGGGACGCAGGGGAGACCCAGTACTTC. This codes for CANAGDAGETQYF.

This clonotype came up many times. The genes are TRBV27 and TRBJ2-3; TRBD2 agrees at 7 bases. This CDR3 is built from 14 residues. CDR1 is MNHEY and CDR2 is SMNVEV in the germline V gene (reference sequence). Trimming at V came to 7 bases and at J to 4 bases, leaving 8 bases not matched to a gene. This CDR3 is CASKKAGTPDTQYF. CDR3 in DNA: TGTGCCAGCAAAAAAGCGGGAACCCCAGATACGCAGTATTTT.

The gene calls are TRBV4-3 and TRBJ2-4; TRBD2 matches at 8 bases. V was pared by 2 bases and J by 0 bases, with 6 bases of the junction left unmatched. The germline V gene encodes CDR1 LGHNA and CDR2 YSLEER. The length of the CDR3 is 17 residues. The CDR3 DNA reads as TGCGCCAGCAGCCAATATTCGGGGGGGCTAGCCAAAAACATTCAGTACTTC. Amino acid sequence: CASSQYSGGLAKNIQYF.

V is TRBV5-1 and J is TRBJ2-3, with 14 nucleotides matching TRBD2. The CDR3 length is 17 residues. CDR1 and CDR2 (germline): SGHRS, YFSETQ. V shed 2 bases and J 2 bases; nucleotides not matched to a gene: 4. CDR3 in amino acids: CASSFGTSGGYTDTQYF. The CDR3 bases are TGCGCCAGCAGCTTCGGGACTAGCGGGGGATACACAGATACGCAGTATTTT. The complete variable domain, with remaining parts taken from reference TRBV5-1 and TRBJ2-3, reads KAGVTQTPRYLIKTRGQQVTLSCSPISGHRSVSWYQQTPGQGLQFLFEYFSETQRNKGNFPGRFSGRQFSNSRSEMNVSTLELGDSALYLCASSFGTSGGYTDTQYFGPGTRLTVL.

The rearrangement links TRBV20-1 to TRBJ2-1; D gene ambiguous. The CDR3 runs to 15 residues. Germline V gene sequence: CDR1 DFQATT, CDR2 SNEGSKA (reference sequence). V lost 1 base and J lost 2, with 12 bases in between. CDR3: CSARGLGTPYNEQFF. The CDR3 DNA follows: TGCAGTGCTAGAGGGCTGGGTACGCCCTACAATGAGCAGTTCTTC.

This chain joins TRBV28 and TRBJ2-7; a possible D gene is TRBD1 (6 bases). Germline CDR1 and CDR2: MDHEN and SYDVKM. The V end was cut by 0 bases, the J end by 7 bases, with 10 bases between. The CDR3 consists of 13 residues. For the CDR3, the DNA is TGTGCCAGCAGTTTATGGGGACAAAGGGAGCAGTACTTC. Translation: CASSLWGQREQYF.

This clonotype was counted many times. The gene calls are TRBV5-1 and TRBJ2-5, with D perhaps matching TRBD1 or TRBD2 (5 bases each). Germline V gives CDR1 SGHRS, CDR2 YFSETQ. The CDR3 has 16 residues. Trimming removed 0 bases at V and 5 bases at J, with 17 bases between. In DNA form, the CDR3 reads TGCGCCAGCAGCTTGGCCGAGGGACCCCTCGGGGAGACCCAGTACTTC. This gives the protein CASSLAEGPLGETQYF.